A selection of T cell receptor beta chains follows, all from one sample in a study of shared clonotypes between healthy human individuals. This table comes from immunoSEQ multiplex PCR, and its TCRdb copy is limited to in-frame clones, with some not included. Of approximately 110,000 clones in the sample, more than 65% were seen once. Sequenced sample: memory CD8+ T cells sorted from blood. Receptors originate from a young woman in good health. Both conserved end residues are part of each CDR3. Fields, in order: clone size, J gene, D gene, V gene, CDR3 DNA, CDR3 protein. The D gene is left open where the match is weak. Clone size, where shown, is once, few, many, or a class for clones that have expanded.

>.|TRBJ2-3|TRBD1|TRBV7-6
TGTGCCAGCAGCCGTTTCAGGGGGTTGACAGATACGCAGTATTTT
CASSRFRGLTDTQYF
>once|TRBJ2-5|.|TRBV4-2
TGTGCCAGCACCGGCCGGGAGCAGTACTTC
CASTGREQYF
>.|TRBJ2-3|.|TRBV25-1
TGTGCCAGCAGCCCCTCGGGGGCGTCGACAGATACGCAGTATTTT
CASSPSGASTDTQYF
>.|TRBJ2-7|TRBD1|TRBV28
TGTGCCAGCAGATTTGGACAGGGTGCCTCCTACGAGCAGTACTTC
CASRFGQGASYEQYF
>.|TRBJ2-7|.|TRBV6-5
TGTGCCAGCAGTCGGACCTCCTACGAGCAGTACTTC
CASSRTSYEQYF
>.|TRBJ2-7|TRBD2|TRBV2
TGTGCCAGCAGCGATCGTACTAGCGGGCTCTCCTACGAGCAGTACTTC
CASSDRTSGLSYEQYF
>.|TRBJ2-2|.|TRBV19
TGTGCCAGTAGGTCTCGCGCGGGACCTAACACCGGGGAGCTGTTTTTT
CASRSRAGPNTGELFF
>once|TRBJ2-7|.|TRBV27
TGTGCCAGCAGCGAGACAGGACCCTACGAGCAGTACTTC
CASSETGPYEQYF
>.|TRBJ2-7|.|TRBV5-1
TGCGCCAGCAGCTTGGATGGTACAGGGATGGAGCAGTACTTC
CASSLDGTGMEQYF
>few|TRBJ2-7|.|TRBV4-1
TGCGCCAGCAGCCAAACCGGGACTTCCTCCTACGAGCAGTACTTC
CASSQTGTSSYEQYF
>.|TRBJ1-2|TRBD1|TRBV18
TGTGCCAGCTCACCAGAGACAGGGGGCAGTTTTAACTATGGCTACACCTTC
CASSPETGGSFNYGYTF
>few|TRBJ1-5|.|TRBV7-9
TGTGCCAGCAGCGAGGGGTTCAATCAGCCCCAGCATTTT
CASSEGFNQPQHF
>once|TRBJ2-7|.|TRBV4-3
TGCGCCAGCAGCACAATAGCGCGGGACTACGAGCAGTACTTC
CASSTIARDYEQYF
>once|TRBJ2-7|.|TRBV18
TGTGCCAGCTCACCCTCACTCATCCCTTCCTACGAGCAGTACTTC
CASSPSLIPSYEQYF
>.|TRBJ2-3|TRBD1|TRBV5-1
TGCGCCAGCAGCTCAACCCGGGACAGGATGGGTACGCAGTATTTT
CASSSTRDRMGTQYF
>.|TRBJ2-7|TRBD1|TRBV7-8
TGTGCCAGCAGCCCAAGACAGGGGGATTCCTACGAGCAGTACTTC
CASSPRQGDSYEQYF
>.|TRBJ1-2|.|TRBV5-1
TGCGCCAGCAGCTTGTTTTGGGGGAGCGATGGCTACACCTTC
CASSLFWGSDGYTF
>few|TRBJ2-3|.|TRBV21-1
TGTGCCAGCAGCAAAGACTACAGGGGGGGCACAGATACGCAGTATTTT
CASSKDYRGGTDTQYF
>.|TRBJ1-4|.|TRBV7-8
TGTGCCAGCAGCTTAGGGGAGATTAATGAAAAACTGTTTTTT
CASSLGEINEKLFF
>.|TRBJ1-4|.|TRBV27
TGTGCCAGCAGTTTAGGGAACAAAGAAAAACTGTTTTTT
CASSLGNKEKLFF
>.|TRBJ1-5|TRBD1|TRBV28
TGTGCCAGCAGCCTAGACAGGGGGCGTCAGCCCCAGCATTTT
CASSLDRGRQPQHF
>.|TRBJ2-7|.|TRBV2
TGTGCCAGCAGTGGGTTAGCGGACAACTCCTACGAGCAGTACTTC
CASSGLADNSYEQYF
>.|TRBJ1-5|TRBD1|TRBV2
TGTGCCAGCACCCGGACAGGAGGGTATCAGCCCCAGCATTTT
CASTRTGGYQPQHF
>medium-sized|TRBJ1-1|.|TRBV7-4
TGTGCCAGCAGCGCCTCGACAGAGAACACTGAAGCTTTCTTT
CASSASTENTEAFF
>many|TRBJ2-7|.|TRBV9
TGTGCCAGCAGCGCAGGGGAGGGAGGTCTTTACTACGAGCAGTACTTC
CASSAGEGGLYYEQYF
>.|TRBJ2-7|.|TRBV5-1
TGCGCCAGCAGCCAGGTGGGCGAGCAGTACTTC
CASSQVGEQYF
>.|TRBJ1-1|.|TRBV19
TGTGCCAGTAGTATCGGGTTGGTAAACACTGAAGCTTTCTTT
CASSIGLVNTEAFF
>.|TRBJ2-7|TRBD2|TRBV7-6
TGTGCCAGCAGCCCTTATTCTAGCGGGGTGCACGAGCAGTACTTC
CASSPYSSGVHEQYF
>.|TRBJ2-7|.|TRBV5-1
TGCGCCAGCAGCTTGCTGGGTACTGGCGAGCAGTACTTC
CASSLLGTGEQYF
>few|TRBJ2-5|.|TRBV5-1
TGCGCCAGCAGCTTGGGACTGAACCAAGAGACCCAGTACTTC
CASSLGLNQETQYF